A selection of T cell receptor beta chains follows, all from one sample in a study of cytotoxic CD8 clonotypes in ibrutinib-treated CLL. Here immunoSEQ multiplex PCR was the method, and the copy in TCRdb shows in-frame clones only, minus some. The table records hundreds of thousands of clones, 70% of them present only once. The starting material was PBMCs, obtained after 24 months of ibrutinib treatment. The receptors were sampled from a human donor with chronic lymphocytic leukemia. The CDR3 runs from the conserved cysteine through the conserved F or W. A D gene is named only where the DNA matches it firmly. A row's size may be missing; if present it is once, few, many or a size class.

TRBJ1-1	TRBV4-3	.	.	TGCGCCAGCAGCACCGGGACATTGACTGAAGCTTTCTTT	CASSTGTLTEAFF
TRBJ1-5	TRBV28	few	.	TGTGCCAGCAGTCCAGCGGGACTGGATCAGCCCCAGCATTTT	CASSPAGLDQPQHF
TRBJ2-1	TRBV4-2	few	TRBD2	TGTGCCAGCAGCCAGTTCTTGGCGGGAGTTGATGAGCAGTTCTTC	CASSQFLAGVDEQFF
TRBJ1-1	TRBV29-1	.	TRBD1	TGCAGCGTAACAGGGGGAAGAGAAGCTTTCTTT	CSVTGGREAFF
TRBJ1-4	TRBV5-1	few	TRBD1	TGCGCCAGCAGTGGGACAGGGGCTGAAAAACTGTTTTTT	CASSGTGAEKLFF
TRBJ2-7	TRBV7-2	once	.	TGTGCCAGCAGCCCCTTTCTTGGACAAATCGAGCAGTACTTC	CASSPFLGQIEQYF
TRBJ2-1	TRBV6-5	.	.	TGTGCCAGCAGTTACTTAACGGACGGCTACAATGAGCAGTTCTTC	CASSYLTDGYNEQFF
TRBJ1-2	TRBV6-5	.	.	TGTGCCAGCGCAAAATTGGGGGGGGAGTACGGCTACACCTTC	CASAKLGGEYGYTF
TRBJ2-3	TRBV30	.	.	TGTGCCTGGAGATCCCTAAGATTGCCAGATACGCAGTATTTT	CAWRSLRLPDTQYF
TRBJ1-2	TRBV4-3	.	TRBD1	TGCGCCAGCAGCCAAGATTTGGGAGGGGGCGGCTATGGCTACACCTTC	CASSQDLGGGGYGYTF
TRBJ1-2	TRBV6-5	.	.	TGTGCCAGCAGCGGCAGGAGTCTTACGGATGGCTACACCTTC	CASSGRSLTDGYTF
TRBJ1-1	TRBV15	.	.	TGTGCCACCAGCGGAGGGGACACGGGGAACACTGAAGCTTTCTTT	CATSGGDTGNTEAFF
TRBJ1-2	TRBV28	.	TRBD1	TGTGCCAGCAGCCTTTCCAGACAGGGCGGGTATGGCTACACCTTC	CASSLSRQGGYGYTF
TRBJ2-1	TRBV7-2	few	TRBD1	TGTGCCAGCAGCTCCAGGACAGGGAGATTTAGAAATGAGCAGTTCTTC	CASSSRTGRFRNEQFF
TRBJ1-1	TRBV27	.	.	TGTGCCAGCAGTTATGGGGGATCTGAAGCTTTCTTT	CASSYGGSEAFF
TRBJ2-4	TRBV19	few	.	TGTGCCAGTAGTCTGTTAGGGAGAAACATTCAGTACTTC	CASSLLGRNIQYF
TRBJ2-1	TRBV18	once	.	TGTGCCAGCTCACCACCGGGGCTGTCAACCTCCTACAATGAGCAGTTCTTC	CASSPPGLSTSYNEQFF
TRBJ2-3	TRBV2	.	.	TGTGCCAGCACCGGGGGCACAGATACGCAGTATTTT	CASTGGTDTQYF
TRBJ2-5	TRBV5-8	few	.	TGTGCCAGCAGCTTATTGTTCGAGACCCAGTACTTC	CASSLLFETQYF
TRBJ2-7	TRBV2	.	.	TGTGCCAGCGTTTCGGGGGAAAGCTCCTACGAGCAGTACTTC	CASVSGESSYEQYF
TRBJ2-5	TRBV14	.	TRBD1	TGTGCCAGCAGCCAGGGGGACAGGGAAGAGACCCAGTACTTC	CASSQGDREETQYF
TRBJ2-7	TRBV4-2	.	TRBD2	TGTGCCAGCAGCCAAGCGTCGACTAGCACAACCTACGAGCAGTACTTC	CASSQASTSTTYEQYF
TRBJ2-1	TRBV5-1	.	.	TGCGCCAGCAGCTTGCAGGGGTTTGACAATGAGCAGTTCTTC	CASSLQGFDNEQFF
TRBJ2-5	TRBV11-2	once	.	TGTGCCAGCAGCACCCGCCCAGCGAAAGCGGGCGGATACGGAGAGACCCAGTACTTC	CASSTRPAKAGGYGETQYF